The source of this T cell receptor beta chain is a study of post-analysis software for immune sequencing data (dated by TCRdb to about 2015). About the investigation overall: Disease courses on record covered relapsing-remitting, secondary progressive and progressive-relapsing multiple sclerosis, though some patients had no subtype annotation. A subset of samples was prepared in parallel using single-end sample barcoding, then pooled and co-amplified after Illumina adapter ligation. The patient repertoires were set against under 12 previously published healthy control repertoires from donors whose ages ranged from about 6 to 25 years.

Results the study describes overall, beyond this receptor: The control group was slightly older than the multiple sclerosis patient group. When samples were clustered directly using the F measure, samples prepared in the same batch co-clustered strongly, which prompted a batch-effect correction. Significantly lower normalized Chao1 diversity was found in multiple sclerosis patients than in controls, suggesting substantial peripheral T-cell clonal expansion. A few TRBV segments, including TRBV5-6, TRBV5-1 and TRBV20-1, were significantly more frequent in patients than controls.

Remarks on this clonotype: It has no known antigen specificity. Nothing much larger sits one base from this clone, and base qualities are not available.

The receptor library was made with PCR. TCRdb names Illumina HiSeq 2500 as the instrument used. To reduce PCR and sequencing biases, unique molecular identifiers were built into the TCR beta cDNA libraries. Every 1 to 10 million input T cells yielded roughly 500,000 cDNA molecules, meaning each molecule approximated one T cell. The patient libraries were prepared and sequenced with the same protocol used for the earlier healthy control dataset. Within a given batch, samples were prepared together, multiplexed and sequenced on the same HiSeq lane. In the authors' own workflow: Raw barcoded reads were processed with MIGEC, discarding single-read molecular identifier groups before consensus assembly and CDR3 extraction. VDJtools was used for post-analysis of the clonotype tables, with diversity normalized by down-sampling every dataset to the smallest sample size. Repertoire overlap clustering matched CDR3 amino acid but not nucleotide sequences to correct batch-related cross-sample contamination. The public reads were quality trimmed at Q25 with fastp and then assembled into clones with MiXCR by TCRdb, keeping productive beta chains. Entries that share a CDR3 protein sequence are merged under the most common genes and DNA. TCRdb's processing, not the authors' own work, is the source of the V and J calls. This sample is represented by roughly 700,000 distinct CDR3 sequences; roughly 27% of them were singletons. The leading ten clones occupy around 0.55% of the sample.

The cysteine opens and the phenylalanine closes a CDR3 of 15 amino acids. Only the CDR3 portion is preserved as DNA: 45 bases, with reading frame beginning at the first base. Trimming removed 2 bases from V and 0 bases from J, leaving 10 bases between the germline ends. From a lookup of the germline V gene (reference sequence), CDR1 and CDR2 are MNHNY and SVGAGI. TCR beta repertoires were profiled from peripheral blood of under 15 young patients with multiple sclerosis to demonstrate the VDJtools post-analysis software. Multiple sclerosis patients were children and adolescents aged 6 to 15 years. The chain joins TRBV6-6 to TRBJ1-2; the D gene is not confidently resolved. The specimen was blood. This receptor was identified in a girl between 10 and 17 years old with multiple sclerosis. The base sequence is TGTGCCAGCAGTTACGCGGACCGAACTAACTATGGCTACACCTTC. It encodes CASSYADRTNYGYTF.